This T cell receptor (beta chain) emerged from a study of T cell responses to AZD1222 COVID-19 vaccine. Germline lookup yields CDR1 GTSNPN and CDR2 SVGIG (reference sequence). The ends were cut back, 3 bases at V and 0 bases at J, with 12 bases in the middle. CDR3 size: 15 residues. Data came from immunoSEQ multiplex PCR; TCRdb stores just in-frame clones and leaves some out. The repertoire consists of 150,000 to 200,000 clones, with 85% to 95% occurring once and the leading ten covering around 0.9%. This specimen was peripheral blood, taken on day 0 of AZD1222 vaccination. The rearrangement links TRBV30 to TRBJ1-3; D is ambiguous. The source is an adult in good health. The CDR3, as DNA: TGTGCCTGGAGCCGGCCACAAAGCTCTGGAAACACCATATATTTT. It codes for CAWSRPQSSGNTIYF.